These 11 T cell receptor beta chains originate from one sample sequenced in a study of glioma-infiltrating T cells after dendritic cell vaccination. Time point specified: after dendritic cell vaccination, including at tumor progression/relapse. Assay used: immunoSEQ multiplex PCR; TCRdb lists only in-frame clones, some missing. This table holds almost 90,000 clones, under 85% found once. The source material was blood, sampled after dendritic cell vaccination. The receptors shown here come from a human donor with glioblastoma.

The rearrangement uses TRBV9 and TRBJ2-7; 10 positions agree with TRBD2. The junction had 4 bases not matched to a gene; V was cut back by 4 bases and J by 3 bases. CDR3 length: 14 residues. Germline CDR1 is SGDLS and CDR2 is YYNGEE. CDR3 sequence (DNA): TGTGCCAGCAGCAAACTAGCGGGGAGCTACGAGCAGTACTTC. It translates to CASSKLAGSYEQYF.

The CDR3 DNA sequence: TGCGCCAGCAGCTTCGGGAGCGACCCAGATACGCAGTATTTT. Its protein is CASSFGSDPDTQYF. J is TRBJ2-3 and V is TRBV5-1; D perhaps matches TRBD2 (6 bases). From germline, CDR1 is SGHRS and CDR2 YFSETQ. V was shortened by 2 bases and J by 4 bases, with 11 bases between the two germline ends. CDR3 length: 14 amino acids.

This clone was seen once. The rearrangement joins TRBV2 to TRBJ1-1; D gene uncertain. Trimming took 3 bases from V and 11 from J, leaving 19 bases between them. There are 14 residues in the CDR3. Germline V lookup: CDR1 SNHLY, CDR2 FYNNEI. CDR3 sequence reads: CASSDINREFEAFF. For the CDR3, the DNA is TGTGCCAGCAGTGATATTAACAGAGAATTCGAGGCTTTCTTT.

The gene calls are TRBV5-8 and TRBJ1-4; 9 bases match TRBD1. The V and J ends lost 4 bases and 7 bases, in that order; junction bases with no gene match: 8. The CDR3 consists of 15 residues. Germline V gene lookup returns CDR1 SGHTS and CDR2 YDEGEE. CDR3 region: CASSPEQGAGEKLFF. The CDR3 nucleotides read TGTGCCAGCAGCCCTGAACAGGGGGCGGGTGAAAAACTGTTTTTT.

The rearrangement links TRBV7-2 to TRBJ1-2, with D possibly TRBD1 on 5 matching bases. Germline V lookup: CDR1 SGHTA, CDR2 FQGNSA. Trimming shortened V by 1 base and J by 7 bases, and 10 bases separated the two germline ends. The CDR3 is made up of 13 amino acids. CDR3 in DNA: TGTGCCAGCAGCTTAGGACAGTATGGTGGCTACACCTTC. Translation gives CASSLGQYGGYTF.

This chain's CDR3 is CASSTGGTYEQYF. DNA of the CDR3: TGTGCCAGTAGTACCGGGGGAACCTACGAGCAGTACTTC. V usage is TRBV19 and J usage is TRBJ2-7, with D perhaps TRBD2 (6 bases). Germline assignment: CDR1 LNHDA and CDR2 SQIVND (reference sequence). CDR3 size: 13 residues. The V and J ends lost 4 bases and 2 bases respectively, with 9 bases between them.

The rearrangement uses TRBV10-3 and TRBJ2-3, with D perhaps matching TRBD1 (7 bases). The CDR3 has 14 amino acids. Trimming cost V 6 bases and J 5 bases, with 15 bases left between them. Per the germline V gene, CDR1 is ENHRY and CDR2 is SYGVKD. The CDR3, as DNA: TGTGCCATCAGGGCGGGACAGAGTGGAGATACGCAGTATTTT. Translated, it gives CAIRAGQSGDTQYF.

J is TRBJ1-2 and V is TRBV2; 8 positions agree with TRBD1. Per germline, CDR1 SNHLY and CDR2 FYNNEI. The CDR3 length is 14 residues. Germline trimming cut 5 bases from V and 8 bases from J; bases unmatched to any gene: 10. CDR3 nucleotides: TGTGCCAGCAGTCCTGAGGGACAGGTCATAGGCTACACCTTC. Amino acids: CASSPEGQVIGYTF.

The DNA of the CDR3 is TGTGCCAGCAGCCATCAGGGGGGCCAGCCCCAGCATTTT. It yields the protein CASSHQGGQPQHF. The chain uses TRBV11-2 and TRBJ1-5, with TRBD1 matching over 7 bases. Germline V gene sequence: CDR1 SGHAT, CDR2 FQNNGV. J gave up 7 bases and V 5 bases, and 5 bases lay outside the gene matches. The CDR3 covers 13 residues. Drawing the rest from reference TRBV11-2 and TRBJ1-5, the complete variable domain is EAGVAQSPRYKIIEKRQSVAFWCNPISGHATLYWYQQILGQGPKLLIQFQNNGVVDDSQLPKDRFSAERLKGVDSTLKIQPAKLEDSAVYLCASSHQGGQPQHFGDGTRLSIL.

The chain joins TRBV2 to TRBJ1-5; D is possibly TRBD1 (6 bases). The CDR3 loop spans 16 amino acids. V was shortened by 8 bases and J by 0 bases, with 17 bases between the two germline ends. Germline V gene data show CDR1 as SNHLY and CDR2 as FYNNEI. The CDR3 loop is CASEGEGHVSNQPQHF. In nucleotides, the CDR3 is TGTGCCAGCGAGGGGGAAGGACACGTTAGCAATCAGCCCCAGCATTTT.

Details on this clone: Other nucleotide sequences from this sample produce the same CDR3. The V and J genes are TRBV2 and TRBJ1-2; D possibly corresponds to TRBD1 (5 bases). Trimming removed 6 bases from V and 3 bases from J, with 11 bases in between. The CDR3 is 13 residues long. Germline CDR1 reads SNHLY; CDR2 reads FYNNEI. For the CDR3, the DNA is TGTGCCAGCAGCGCAGGGTCTCACTATGGCTACACCTTC. Protein: CASSAGSHYGYTF.